Reported below is one TCR beta chain. The antigen remains undetermined. The data originate from a study of T cell responses to AZD1222 COVID-19 vaccine. Study findings and constraints: Only after the peak T cell response were repertoires sampled.

Generated by immunoSEQ multiplex PCR, the TCRdb table keeps only in-frame clones and is missing some. Of about 79,000 clones detected, around 90% appear once; the ten largest clones hold approximately 6.6%. The CDR3 is 14 amino acids. V lost 7 bases and J lost 3; bases outside the gene matches: 4. Germline assignment: CDR1 WSHSY and CDR2 SAAADI. Sample: peripheral blood, taken on day 0 of MenACWY control vaccination. This sequence joins TRBV10-2 and TRBJ2-2; 8 bases fit TRBD1. This sequence was found in an adult in good health. This CDR3 is CASMDRADTGELFF. Here the CDR3 DNA reads TGCGCCAGCATGGACAGGGCAGACACCGGGGAGCTGTTTTTT.